This T cell receptor beta chain was obtained from a study of monozygotic twins with inflammatory bowel disease. Study-wide results and caveats: IBD patients exhibited fewer clonotypes shared with other individuals than healthy twins, particularly with disease activity.

Regarding this clonotype: The antigen remains unidentified.

Incorporation of UMIs carrying a 6-nucleotide sample barcode was performed by template switching. For each CDR3 protein, TCRdb gives one entry from its re-call of the 5' RACE reads, without DNA. The listing contains about 160,000 distinct CDR3 sequences. The receptor's source is a human donor with ulcerative colitis or Crohn's disease, or a healthy co-twin of an affected twin (not recorded which). Material: blood.

The CDR3 is CASSFGLAGGIWGPAKNIQYF. This chain connects TRBV28 to TRBJ2-4; TCRdb picks TRBD2, but there is no DNA to check that call. The CDR3 covers 21 residues. Germline CDR1 reads MDHEN; CDR2 reads SYDVKM.